This TCR beta chain was profiled in a study of cytomegalovirus exposure and HLA in healthy donors. In the case of this clone: What it recognizes is unknown.

Sampled while nominally healthy, donors likely had unrecorded immune exposures. The PCR contained 60 Vbeta and 13 Jbeta primers. The repertoire was sequenced with immunoSEQ multiplex PCR; TCRdb's copy has only in-frame clones and lacks some. The table has 150,000 or so clones, around 79% seen once; the top ten hold around 0.97%. Study conclusions and caveats: Presence/absence analyses assumed roughly uniform sequencing depth across donors. TCR beta sequences reportedly predicted the HLA-A and HLA-B alleles of most subjects accurately.

With 4 bases removed from V and 0 bases from J, the gap between germline ends came to 12 bases. CDR1 is SGHNT, CDR2 YYREEE, per germline (reference sequence). There are 15 residues in the CDR3. This TCR derives from a woman aged 45-59 years in good health and CMV-seropositive. V is TRBV5-4 and J is TRBJ2-3; no definite D call. Sequencing used PBMCs. As DNA, the CDR3 is TGTGCCAGCAGCATAGGCCCGGAGAGCACAGATACGCAGTATTTT. Translated, it gives CASSIGPESTDTQYF.